These 16 T cell receptor beta chains share one sample of origin, sequenced in a study of blood T cell repertoires in COVID-19. Clones were sequenced by immunoSEQ multiplex PCR, and TCRdb holds only the in-frame ones, with some missing. Altogether approximately 100,000 clones are present, 80% to 90% being singletons, with the ten largest covering 32%. The sequencing sample was made of peripheral blood. Receptors originate from an elderly woman with acute or convalescent COVID-19.

This clone was detected only a few times. This chain joins TRBV7-9 and TRBJ1-4; D is undetermined. In germline, CDR1 is SEHNR, CDR2 FQNEAQ (reference sequence). V lost 8 bases and J lost 8, with 12 bases in between. The CDR3 loop spans 12 amino acids. The CDR3 protein is CASGGRREKLFF. The CDR3 coding sequence is TGTGCCAGCGGAGGTCGCCGCGAAAAACTGTTTTTT.

V usage is TRBV19 and J usage is TRBJ1-5, with TRBD1 matching 7 bases. V trimming: 0 bases; J trimming: 5 bases; junction bases outside the gene matches: 13. The CDR3 contains 18 residues. Germline V lookup: CDR1 LNHDA, CDR2 SQIVND (reference sequence). CDR3 bases: TGTGCCAGTAGTATAGAGTTTATACGGACAGGATCTTATCAGCCCCAGCATTTT. Its protein is CASSIEFIRTGSYQPQHF. The whole variable domain, remainder taken from reference TRBV19 and TRBJ1-5, is DGGITQSPKYLFRKEGQNVTLSCEQNLNHDAMYWYRQDPGQGLRLIYYSQIVNDFQKGDIAEGYSVSREKKESFPLTVTSAQKNPTAFYLCASSIEFIRTGSYQPQHFGDGTRLSIL.

The chain carries TRBV3-1 (or the pseudogene TRBV3-2) and TRBJ1-5; D is ambiguous. CDR1 is LGHDT and CDR2 is YNNKEL in the germline V gene (reference sequence). V was clipped by 0 bases and J by 6 bases, with 12 bases between them. This CDR3 has 15 amino acids. The DNA for the CDR3 is TGTGCCAGCAGCCAAGAAAGAGGAGCGAGTCAGCCCCAGCATTTT. This codes for CASSQERGASQPQHF.

This clone was observed a single time. V usage is TRBV11-3 and J usage is TRBJ2-7; 11 nucleotides agree with TRBD1. The V gene end was trimmed by 5 bases and the J gene end by 5 bases; junction bases not matched to a gene: 2. Germline V lookup: CDR1 SGHNT, CDR2 YENEEA. The CDR3 is 13 residues long. The DNA of the CDR3 is TGTGCCAGCAGCCGGGACAGGGGGAACGAGCAGTACTTC. Its protein is CASSRDRGNEQYF.

The V gene is TRBV10-1, the J gene TRBJ2-3; D not resolved. CDR1 WNHNN and CDR2 SYGVQD come from the germline V gene (reference sequence). V gave up 0 bases and J gave up 1 base, with 8 bases separating them. This CDR3 has 15 amino acids. The CDR3 coding sequence is TGCGCCAGCAGTGAGTCGTCTACGGGCACAGATACGCAGTATTTT. Protein: CASSESSTGTDTQYF.

This clone was picked up one time. V usage is TRBV2 and J usage is TRBJ1-5, with 7 bases lining up with TRBD1. CDR3 size: 15 residues. In germline, CDR1 is SNHLY, CDR2 FYNNEI. V dropped 7 bases and J dropped 6; count of bases not matched to a gene: 12. As DNA, the CDR3 is TGTGCCAGCACCATAGAGACAGGGATAATTCAGCCCCAGCATTTT. It yields the protein CASTIETGIIQPQHF. The full variable domain, rest sourced from reference TRBV2 and TRBJ1-5, is EPEVTQTPSHQVTQMGQEVILRCVPISNHLYFYWYRQILGQKVEFLVSFYNNEISEKSEIFDDQFSVERPDGSNFTLKIRSTKLEDSAMYFCASTIETGIIQPQHFGDGTRLSIL.

This sequence joins TRBV3-1 (or the pseudogene TRBV3-2) and TRBJ1-2; 7 nucleotides line up with TRBD1. The CDR3 has 15 residues. CDR1 and CDR2 from the germline V gene are LGHDT and YNNKEL (reference sequence). The trim removed 1 base at V and 2 bases at J, leaving 4 bases unmatched. CDR3 amino acids: CASSQGDSKNYGYTF. Written as DNA, the CDR3 is TGTGCCAGCAGCCAAGGGGACAGCAAGAACTATGGCTACACCTTC.

The rearrangement joins TRBV28 to TRBJ2-5, with TRBD1 matching over 10 bases. The CDR3 is 18 amino acids. From germline, CDR1 is MDHEN and CDR2 SYDVKM. Germline trimming cut 5 bases from V and 2 bases from J; bases unmatched to any gene: 14. CDR3 bases: TGTGCCAGCAGTCTCCGGGACAGGGGACTCGTACGACAAGAGACCCAGTACTTC. Protein product: CASSLRDRGLVRQETQYF.

The chain combines TRBV7-9 with TRBJ2-2, with D perhaps matching TRBD2 (5 bases). CDR1 and CDR2 from the germline V gene are SEHNR and FQNEAQ (reference sequence). CDR3 length: 15 amino acids. V lost 7 bases and J 5 bases, leaving 17 bases between the germline ends. In DNA, the CDR3 is TGTGCCAGCAACTCCCTTCCGGGCGGGACCGGGGAGCTGTTTTTT. Its translation: CASNSLPGGTGELFF. The variable domain in full, completed from reference TRBV7-9 and TRBJ2-2, reads DTGVSQNPRHKITKRGQNVTFRCDPISEHNRLYWYRQTLGQGPEFLTYFQNEAQLEKSRLLSDRFSAERPKGSFSTLEIQRTEQGDSAMYLCASNSLPGGTGELFFGEGSRLTVL.

The rearrangement uses TRBV5-1 and TRBJ2-7; 8 nucleotides line up with TRBD1. The CDR3 totals 14 residues. The V segment lost 5 bases and the J segment 0 bases; nucleotides outside the gene matches: 4. Germline CDR1 reads SGHRS; CDR2 reads YFSETQ. The CDR3 loop is CASSRTGSSYEQYF. CDR3 coding DNA: TGCGCCAGCAGTCGGACAGGGAGCTCCTACGAGCAGTACTTC.

This sequence joins TRBV6-2 or TRBV6-3 and TRBJ1-1, with a tentative D call TRBD1 (6 bases). CDR1 MNHEY and CDR2 SVGEGT come from the germline V gene. CDR3 length equals 14 residues. V was pared by 5 bases and J by 5 bases, with 15 bases between. CDR3 nucleotide sequence: TGTGCCAGCAGTGCGGACAGCGTCTCGACTGAAGCTTTCTTT. It specifies CASSADSVSTEAFF.

The chain joins TRBV2 to TRBJ2-3; tentatively, D is TRBD1 (6 bases). CDR1 is SNHLY and CDR2 is FYNNEI in the germline V gene. The V end lost 5 bases, the J end lost 3 bases, and 12 bases lay between the germline ends. The CDR3 totals 14 residues. The chain's CDR3 is CASSKLQGTDTQYF. CDR3 coding DNA: TGTGCCAGCAGTAAACTACAGGGAACAGATACGCAGTATTTT.

This clone appeared once. The V and J genes are TRBV4-3 and TRBJ1-2, with D unclear. The V end was cut by 1 base, the J end by 4 bases, with 13 bases between. Germline CDR1 and CDR2: LGHNA and YSLEER. The CDR3 has 15 amino acids. The CDR3 loop is CASSQAYLTGYGYTF. Here the CDR3 DNA reads TGCGCCAGCAGCCAAGCTTATTTAACGGGCTATGGCTACACCTTC.

CDR3 region: CASSLSGSWSEAFF. Written as DNA, the CDR3 is TGTGCCAGCAGTTTATCGGGGTCTTGGAGTGAAGCTTTCTTT. The chain joins TRBV28 to TRBJ1-1, with no clear D. CDR3 length equals 14 residues. The V end lost 1 base, the J end lost 7 bases, and 13 bases lay between the germline ends. The germline gives CDR1 MDHEN, CDR2 SYDVKM.

This chain connects TRBV15 to TRBJ1-4; D remains unclear. V was cut by 8 bases and J by 0 bases, with 10 bases left in between. The CDR3 runs 14 residues. Germline V gene data show CDR1 as LNHNV and CDR2 as YYDKDF (reference sequence). CDR3 bases: TGTGCCACCGCTACAGTTGCAACTAATGAAAAACTGTTTTTT. Amino acid sequence: CATATVATNEKLFF.

The chain employs TRBV6-6 and TRBJ2-6, with a weak D call TRBD1 (6 bases). CDR3 length: 16 amino acids. V lost 6 bases and J 7 bases, leaving 19 bases between the germline ends. Germline V gene lookup returns CDR1 MNHNY and CDR2 SVGAGI (reference sequence). CDR3 amino acids: CASRGHRDLPANVLTF. The CDR3 DNA sequence: TGTGCCAGCAGGGGACACCGGGACCTACCCGCCAACGTCCTGACTTTC.